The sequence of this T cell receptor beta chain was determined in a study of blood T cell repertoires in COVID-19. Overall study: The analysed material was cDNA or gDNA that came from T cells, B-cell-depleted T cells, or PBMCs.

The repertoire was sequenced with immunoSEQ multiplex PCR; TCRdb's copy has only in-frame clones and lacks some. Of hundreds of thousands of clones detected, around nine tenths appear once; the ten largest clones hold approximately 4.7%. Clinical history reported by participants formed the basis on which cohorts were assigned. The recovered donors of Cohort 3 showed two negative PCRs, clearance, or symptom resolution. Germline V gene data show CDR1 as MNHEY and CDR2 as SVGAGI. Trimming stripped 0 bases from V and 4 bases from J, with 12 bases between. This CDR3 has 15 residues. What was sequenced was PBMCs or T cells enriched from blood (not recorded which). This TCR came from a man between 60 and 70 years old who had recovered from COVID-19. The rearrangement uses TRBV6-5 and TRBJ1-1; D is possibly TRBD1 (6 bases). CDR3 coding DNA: TGTGCCAGCAGTTACTCGTCGCTAGGGGGCACTGAAGCTTTCTTT. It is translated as CASSYSSLGGTEAFF.